This paragraph covers one T cell receptor (beta chain) sequence. The record originates from a study of blood T cell repertoires in COVID-19. Whole-study context: COVID-19 samples, acute and convalescent, were from the United States, Italy and Spain. T cells, B-cell-depleted T cells, or PBMCs provided the cDNA or gDNA that served as material.

The V and J ends lost 0 bases and 5 bases, in that order; junction bases with no gene match: 0. The CDR3 is made up of 14 amino acids. The V gene's germline CDR1 is MDHEN and CDR2 SYDVKM. Per the study methods: Reference gene primer amplification gave nucleated cell count estimates. Some clones are missing from TCRdb's copy, which holds only in-frame ones; the method was immunoSEQ multiplex PCR. V, J and clone size are those of that table, while D and trimming were read from the DNA. The sample consists of some 90,000 clones, 80% of them appearing once. This TCR was recovered from a woman aged 70 to 79 with acute or convalescent COVID-19. Sequencing was done on a sample of peripheral blood. This chain joins TRBV28 and TRBJ2-7; 11 bases agree with TRBD1. The CDR3 spells CASSLWGQGDEQYF. CDR3 nucleotide sequence: TGTGCCAGCAGTTTATGGGGACAGGGGGACGAGCAGTACTTC.